The present entry profiles one TCR beta chain with its context. This sample was included in a study of OX40 agonist ivuxolimab in advanced cancers. The CDR3 has 14 residues. The trim removed 5 bases at V and 4 bases at J, leaving 3 bases unmatched. Germline lookup yields CDR1 KGHSH and CDR2 LQKENI. The table came from immunoSEQ multiplex PCR; TCRdb's copy has only in-frame clones and leaves some out. The sample holds about 70,000 clones, roughly four fifths seen once. The chain has TRBV18 and TRBJ2-2; 8 bases map to TRBD1. This clonotype was obtained from an adult with an advanced solid tumor such as melanoma, head and neck, liver or kidney cancer. Sequenced material: CD4+ or CD8+ T cells sorted from blood, taken in a trial of the OX40 agonist ivuxolimab. The CDR3, as DNA: TGTGCCAGCTCAGGCGACAGGGGCACCGGGGAGCTGTTTTTT. As protein: CASSGDRGTGELFF.